The 16 T cell receptor beta chains given below trace back to one sample, sequenced in a study of CD8+ T cells in alopecia areata. Following RNA extraction, reverse transcription yielded cDNA that acted as the sequencing template. Some clones are missing from TCRdb's copy, which holds only in-frame ones; the method was immunoSEQ multiplex PCR. In the table there are about 60,000 clones, about 43% of which are singletons. Regarding treatment: oral pan-JAK inhibitor, 5-10 mg twice daily. This sample comprised CD8+ T cells sorted from blood, obtained between weeks 36 and 40, from a patient treated with tofacitinib. Receptors originate from a human donor with alopecia areata.

This chain links TRBV4-1 with TRBJ1-5; perhaps TRBD1 as D (5 bases). V was cut by 0 bases and J by 6 bases, with 9 bases left in between. Germline V gene lookup returns CDR1 MGHRA and CDR2 YSYEKL. The CDR3 runs to 14 residues. The CDR3 DNA is TGCGCCAGCAGCCAAGAGAGGGGTAGTCAGCCCCAGCATTTT. As protein: CASSQERGSQPQHF.

The V call is TRBV30, the J call TRBJ2-5; a weak D match, TRBD1 (6 bases). The CDR3 loop spans 13 amino acids. Germline V gene sequence: CDR1 GTSNPN, CDR2 SVGIG (reference sequence). V shed 8 bases and J shed 11 bases, with 24 bases lying between them. Written as DNA, the CDR3 is TGTGCCACCCACGTCAATACAGGGAATGGGCAGTACTTC. It encodes CATHVNTGNGQYF.

V gene TRBV6-6 combines with J gene TRBJ2-3; TRBD2 matches at 12 bases. CDR1 and CDR2 from the germline V gene are MNHNY and SVGAGI (reference sequence). Trimming removed 2 bases from V and 3 bases from J; junction bases left unmatched: 3. The CDR3 extends over 16 amino acids. CDR3 nucleotides: TGTGCCAGCAGTTACCGACTAGCGGGGGTGACAGATACGCAGTATTTT. Encoded protein: CASSYRLAGVTDTQYF.

V and J are TRBV5-1 and TRBJ2-4; D remains unclear. V dropped 4 bases and J dropped 0 bases, with 17 bases sitting between them. The CDR3 runs 17 residues. Germline CDR1 reads SGHRS; CDR2 reads YFSETQ. CDR3 in amino acids: CASSPGGRELAKNIQYF. The CDR3 coding sequence is TGCGCCAGCAGCCCCGGCGGAAGGGAACTAGCCAAAAACATTCAGTACTTC.

J is TRBJ2-1 and V is TRBV27, with D perhaps matching TRBD1 or TRBD2 (6 bases each). Germline lookup yields CDR1 MNHEY and CDR2 SMNVEV (reference sequence). This CDR3 contains 15 residues. V gave up 8 bases and J gave up 2 bases, with 16 bases separating them. CDR3 in DNA: TGTGCCAGCGGGGGCCGAGGGGAGGCCTACAATGAGCAGTTCTTC. Translating gives CASGGRGEAYNEQFF.

The V and J genes are TRBV4-1 and TRBJ2-7; weak D call: TRBD1 (5 bases). Germline CDR1 reads MGHRA; CDR2 reads YSYEKL. V was cut by 5 bases and J by 4 bases, with 9 bases left in between. The CDR3 is made up of 12 amino acids. As DNA, the CDR3 is TGCGCCAGCAGCTCCCGACAGTACGAGCAGTACTTC. Residues: CASSSRQYEQYF.

The chain joins TRBV29-1 to TRBJ2-1; TRBD1 is a possible D gene (6 bases). Trimming removed 4 bases at V and 3 bases at J, with 10 bases between. The CDR3 covers 13 residues. Germline loops: CDR1 SQVTM, CDR2 ANQGSEA. The CDR3 nucleotides are TGCAGCGTTGTTCGGGACAACTACAATGAGCAGTTCTTC. This gives the protein CSVVRDNYNEQFF.

This clone was observed a handful of times. Additional DNA sequences in this sample encode the identical CDR3. For the CDR3, the DNA is TGTGCCAGCAGCCCGGAGGGGTACAATGAGCAGTTCTTC. The encoded protein is CASSPEGYNEQFF. V gene TRBV9 combines with J gene TRBJ2-1; tentative D call: TRBD2 (6 bases). CDR1 SGDLS and CDR2 YYNGEE come from the germline V gene. Between the trimmed V and J ends, which lost 4 bases and 4 bases, there was a span of 9 bases. This CDR3 spans 13 amino acids.

The chain combines TRBV4-1 with TRBJ2-1, with D perhaps given as TRBD1 or TRBD2 (5 bases each). V gave up 1 base and J gave up 0 bases, with 25 bases separating them. The CDR3 is 21 amino acids. CDR1 and CDR2 from the germline V gene are MGHRA and YSYEKL. The CDR3 DNA is TGCGCCAGCAGCCAAGTGATGCTTGAGGGGAGACCGGAGAGCTCCTACAATGAGCAGTTCTTC. This sequence encodes CASSQVMLEGRPESSYNEQFF.

The CDR3 region has the DNA TGTGCCAGCAGCCCCGGGACAGGGTGGTACGAGCAGTACTTC. Protein product: CASSPGTGWYEQYF. V gene TRBV6-5 combines with J gene TRBJ2-7; 9 bases are a match to TRBD1. Trimming at V came to 6 bases and at J to 4 bases, leaving 7 bases not matched to a gene. CDR3 length: 14 amino acids. Germline loops: CDR1 MNHEY, CDR2 SVGAGI.

In its sample, this clone was seen once. V and J are TRBV27 and TRBJ2-7; possibly TRBD1 for D (5 bases). V was shortened by 4 bases and J by 3 bases, with 13 bases between the two germline ends. Germline CDR1 MNHEY, CDR2 SMNVEV (reference sequence). This CDR3 spans 14 amino acids. The CDR3 region is CASSWGLTGYEQYF. In DNA, the CDR3 is TGTGCCAGCAGTTGGGGCCTAACAGGCTACGAGCAGTACTTC.

The chain combines TRBV2 with TRBJ2-5; D tentatively fits TRBD1 or TRBD2 (5 bases each). The germline V gene encodes CDR1 SNHLY and CDR2 FYNNEI. V was trimmed by 11 bases and J by 7 bases, leaving 8 bases between them. This CDR3 contains 9 residues. Here the CDR3 DNA reads TGTGCCGGTGGGGGGACCCAGTACTTC. Encoded protein: CAGGGTQYF. Full variable domain (rest looked up from reference TRBV2 and TRBJ2-5): EPEVTQTPSHQVTQMGQEVILRCVPISNHLYFYWYRQILGQKVEFLVSFYNNEISEKSEIFDDQFSVERPDGSNFTLKIRSTKLEDSAMYFCAGGGTQYFGPGTRLLVL.

The chain combines TRBV4-1 with TRBJ2-7; D uncertain. Germline CDR1 reads MGHRA; CDR2 reads YSYEKL. Trimming removed 0 bases at V and 1 base at J, with 13 bases between. The CDR3 has 16 amino acids. This CDR3 reads CASSQDGEEGSYEQYF. Written as DNA, the CDR3 is TGCGCCAGCAGCCAAGATGGCGAAGAAGGGTCCTACGAGCAGTACTTC.

There are a few counts of this clone. The rearrangement links TRBV11-2 to TRBJ2-3; D may be TRBD1 or TRBD2 (5 bases each). Trimming removed 5 bases at V and 3 bases at J, with 15 bases between. The CDR3 covers 15 residues. CDR1 is SGHAT and CDR2 is FQNNGV in the germline V gene. As DNA, the CDR3 is TGTGCCAGCAGCACCCCGGTTGGGGGAACAGATACGCAGTATTTT. It translates to CASSTPVGGTDTQYF. The full variable domain, its missing parts supplied by reference TRBV11-2 and TRBJ2-3, is EAGVAQSPRYKIIEKRQSVAFWCNPISGHATLYWYQQILGQGPKLLIQFQNNGVVDDSQLPKDRFSAERLKGVDSTLKIQPAKLEDSAVYLCASSTPVGGTDTQYFGPGTRLTVL.

The chain carries TRBV11-2 and TRBJ2-5; D might be TRBD1 or TRBD2, each matching 7 bases. Germline V gene data show CDR1 as SGHAT and CDR2 as FQNNGV. V dropped 4 bases and J dropped 4 bases, with 16 bases sitting between them. The CDR3 extends over 15 amino acids. The CDR3 DNA sequence: TGTGCCAGCAGCTCCCGACAGGGAGGGGCAGAGACCCAGTACTTC. Residues: CASSSRQGGAETQYF. Complete variable domain (other parts from reference TRBV11-2 and TRBJ2-5): EAGVAQSPRYKIIEKRQSVAFWCNPISGHATLYWYQQILGQGPKLLIQFQNNGVVDDSQLPKDRFSAERLKGVDSTLKIQPAKLEDSAVYLCASSSRQGGAETQYFGPGTRLLVL.

This clone was observed a handful of times. This CDR3 is CASSLDRDRGDYEQYF. CDR3 DNA sequence: TGTGCCAGCAGCCTTGACCGGGACAGGGGGGACTACGAGCAGTACTTC. This chain connects TRBV7-8 to TRBJ2-7; the match to TRBD1 covers 11 bases. V lost 5 bases and J lost 3; bases outside the gene matches: 9. The CDR3 sequence is 16 residues long. Germline V gene sequence: CDR1 SGHVS, CDR2 FQNEAQ.